This T cell receptor beta chain originates from a study of T-cell reconstitution after alpha-beta-depleted transplantation in children. A library of TCRbeta sequences, prepared with unique molecular identifiers, was generated. TCRdb redid the calling of the PCR reads with MiXCR, one entry per CDR3 protein. The table shows about 600,000 distinct CDR3 sequences, with under 12% occurring only once. In this sample, this clonotype turned up many times. The CDR3 extends over 18 amino acids. Between the trimmed V and J ends, which lost 1 base and 5 bases, there was a span of 23 bases. Looked up from germline, CDR1 is DFQATT and CDR2 is SNEGSKA (reference sequence).

This rearrangement joins TRBV20-1 to TRBJ2-2; possible D gene TRBD1, 6 bases. The sample was PBMCs from the stem cell graft donor, taken from the stem cell graft. The sequence was obtained from a human donor who donated a stem cell graft to a child with acute myeloid leukemia. CDR3 residues: CSARARGADSRGTGELFF. DNA of the CDR3: TGCAGTGCTAGAGCCAGGGGAGCGGACTCTCGAGGGACCGGGGAGCTGTTTTTT.